This TCR beta chain was recovered during a study of blood T cell repertoires in COVID-19. Background on the study: From the United States, Italy and Spain came samples of acute and convalescent COVID-19. Sources were T cells, B-cell-depleted T cells, or PBMCs; the material itself was cDNA or gDNA.

CDR1 and CDR2 (germline): SGDLS, YYNGEE. V trimming: 3 bases; J trimming: 10 bases; junction bases outside the gene matches: 9. The CDR3 loop spans 14 amino acids. Measured with immunoSEQ multiplex PCR; TCRdb has only the in-frame clones, and not every one. The table includes 300,000 to 400,000 clones, around 80% detected once. Sequencing was done on a sample of peripheral blood. The genes are TRBV9 and TRBJ1-4, with 7 nucleotides matching TRBD1. The receptor was derived from a man aged 30 to 39 with active or convalescent COVID-19. The CDR3 here is CASSATTGEGKLFF. The CDR3 bases are TGTGCCAGCAGCGCTACTACAGGGGAAGGAAAACTGTTTTTT.